Listed below are T cell receptor beta chains from one sample, sequenced in a study of shared clonotypes between healthy human individuals. Measured with immunoSEQ multiplex PCR; TCRdb has only the in-frame clones, and not every one. This table has nearly 500,000 clones, 76% appearing once. Sequences were obtained from PBMCs. The receptor set was obtained from a woman aged 40 to 50 in good health. Some clones in this sample may be carry-over from other donors' samples. CDR3s leave out the opening cysteine and the closing phenylalanine or tryptophan. Where a row states a size, it is once, few, many or the class of an expanded clone; other rows omit it.

J gene: TRBJ2-7
clone size: NA
V gene: TRBV4-1
CDR3 protein: ASSPAVGREAGYEQY

J gene: TRBJ1-2
clone size: NA
V gene: TRBV29-1
CDR3 protein: SVEEGYGYT

J gene: TRBJ1-5
clone size: NA
V gene: TRBV6-1
CDR3 protein: ASRTDGNSNQPQH

J gene: TRBJ1-5
clone size: once
V gene: TRBV27
CDR3 protein: ASNWGGQPQH

J gene: TRBJ2-2
clone size: NA
V gene: TRBV18
CDR3 protein: ASFQQLAANTGELF

J gene: TRBJ2-6
clone size: NA
V gene: TRBV28
CDR3 protein: ASSLSRDSSGANVLT

J gene: TRBJ2-5
clone size: once
V gene: TRBV11-2
CDR3 protein: ASSIPGSETQY

J gene: TRBJ2-5
clone size: few
V gene: TRBV27
CDR3 protein: ASSLKLAGMGTQY

J gene: TRBJ2-7
clone size: NA
V gene: TRBV27
CDR3 protein: ASSLSSGVGSEQY

J gene: TRBJ2-3
clone size: NA
V gene: TRBV27
CDR3 protein: ASGRGDTQY

J gene: TRBJ2-7
clone size: few
V gene: TRBV11-2
CDR3 protein: ASSLEPGDSYEQY

J gene: TRBJ2-7
clone size: NA
V gene: TRBV7-8
CDR3 protein: ASSLGGQGTYEQY

J gene: TRBJ1-1
clone size: many
V gene: TRBV5-1
CDR3 protein: ASSLEDSSWGNTEAF

J gene: TRBJ2-1
clone size: NA
V gene: TRBV5-1
CDR3 protein: ASSLEAGGSSYNEQF

J gene: TRBJ2-2
clone size: NA
V gene: TRBV5-1
CDR3 protein: ASTSGRQGGTGELF

J gene: TRBJ2-5
clone size: NA
V gene: TRBV9
CDR3 protein: ASSAGETQY

J gene: TRBJ1-1
clone size: once
V gene: TRBV10-3
CDR3 protein: AISVGEAGGVTSTEAF

J gene: TRBJ2-5
clone size: NA
V gene: TRBV19
CDR3 protein: ASSIVGEETQY

J gene: TRBJ2-7
clone size: NA
V gene: TRBV27
CDR3 protein: ASSPAGGAYEQY

J gene: TRBJ1-1
clone size: NA
V gene: TRBV23-1
CDR3 protein: ASSQSGVEARNTEAF

J gene: TRBJ2-1
clone size: NA
V gene: TRBV23-1
CDR3 protein: ASSQSSVGAYNEQF

J gene: TRBJ2-2
clone size: NA
V gene: TRBV28
CDR3 protein: ASSLFRGAGELF

J gene: TRBJ2-7
clone size: NA
V gene: TRBV27
CDR3 protein: ASSWGGGTSGYEQY

J gene: TRBJ2-1
clone size: NA
V gene: TRBV27
CDR3 protein: ASSLSMVIDEQF

J gene: TRBJ2-2
clone size: NA
V gene: TRBV9
CDR3 protein: ASSSDLSGTGELF

J gene: TRBJ1-5
clone size: few
V gene: TRBV30
CDR3 protein: AWSPPRGPLGNQPQH

J gene: TRBJ2-5
clone size: once
V gene: TRBV5-4
CDR3 protein: ASSPTSLQETQY